This TCR beta chain stems from a study of T cell changes during pregnancy in multiple sclerosis. J was trimmed by 2 bases and V by 9 bases; bases with no gene match: 2. This CDR3 contains 12 residues. Per germline, CDR1 LNHDA and CDR2 SQIVND (reference sequence). The method was immunoSEQ multiplex PCR; TCRdb's version includes in-frame clones alone and lacks a portion of them. The top ten hold approximately 4.5% of the sample, which has about 39,000 clones, approximately 90% seen once. This specimen was CD8+ T cells from peripheral blood mononuclear cells, taken in the first trimester of pregnancy. The source of this sequence is a female donor with multiple sclerosis, enrolled in a pregnancy study. The rearrangement links TRBV19 to TRBJ1-1, with 8 bases lining up with TRBD1. The CDR3 coding sequence is TGTGCCAGCGGGACAGGAAACACTGAAGCTTTCTTT. It is translated as CASGTGNTEAFF. The entire variable domain, with the rest obtained from reference TRBV19 and TRBJ1-1, is as follows: DGGITQSPKYLFRKEGQNVTLSCEQNLNHDAMYWYRQDPGQGLRLIYYSQIVNDFQKGDIAEGYSVSREKKESFPLTVTSAQKNPTAFYLCASGTGNTEAFFGQGTRLTVV.